This T cell receptor (beta chain) is from a study of cytomegalovirus exposure and HLA in healthy donors. The PCR used 60 Vbeta and 13 Jbeta primers. The protocol was immunoSEQ multiplex PCR, while the TCRdb copy is restricted to in-frame clones and leaves out a portion. The table includes approximately 160,000 clones, around 86% detected once. Trimming shortened V by 6 bases and J by 5 bases, and 17 bases separated the two germline ends. Germline values: CDR1 MNHNS, CDR2 SASEGT. The CDR3 consists of 15 residues. The TCR comes from a girl aged 2-10 years in good health and CMV-seropositive. This chain uses TRBV6-1 with TRBJ1-5; D may be TRBD1 (6 bases). The specimen was PBMCs. In DNA, the CDR3 is TGTGCCAGCAGCTATCACAGGGCCGGCGATCAGCCCCAGCATTTT. Translated, it gives CASSYHRAGDQPQHF.